This T cell receptor (beta chain) comes out of a study of monozygotic twins with inflammatory bowel disease. Comments on this clonotype: The antigen remains unidentified.

Findings and caveats of the study: Compared with healthy twins, IBD patients shared fewer clonotypes with others, especially with disease activity.

Germline assignment: CDR1 LNHNV and CDR2 YYDKDF (reference sequence). The CDR3 runs 13 residues. With the 5' RACE reads reprocessed, TCRdb shows one record per CDR3 protein and no DNA. This table lists 350,000 to 550,000 distinct CDR3 sequences. This receptor was identified in a human donor with ulcerative colitis or Crohn's disease, or a healthy co-twin of an affected twin (not recorded which). Input material: blood. The chain couples TRBV15 to TRBJ1-1; TCRdb selects TRBD1, and the lack of DNA leaves this call unchecked. CDR3 sequence reads: CATSSPAGTEAFF.